These 24 T cell receptor beta chains were sequenced from one sample in a study of CD8 T cells in ankylosing spondylitis. TCRdb called the 5' RACE reads again in MiXCR, with one record for every CDR3 protein. The sample contains some 140,000 distinct CDR3 sequences, approximately 7.4% of which appear only once. What was sequenced was blood, either unsorted or a sorted T cell fraction (not recorded which). These receptors originate from a female donor with ankylosing spondylitis or in good health (not recorded which).

This clonotype was counted ten times or more. The chain has TRBV29-1 and TRBJ2-7; 9 positions match TRBD2. Germline values: CDR1 SQVTM, CDR2 ANQGSEA. The CDR3 loop spans 14 amino acids. Germline trimming cut 0 bases from V and 6 bases from J; bases unmatched to any gene: 6. The chain's CDR3 is CSVEDRASGVEQYF. The CDR3 coding sequence is TGCAGCGTTGAAGATAGGGCTAGCGGGGTCGAGCAGTACTTC.

In its sample, this clonotype was seen many times. The chain combines TRBV20-1 with TRBJ2-7, with 9 bases matching TRBD2. With 3 bases clipped from V and 6 bases from J, the junction kept 9 bases outside the gene matches. Germline V CDR1 and CDR2: DFQATT, SNEGSKA (reference sequence). The CDR3 is 14 residues long. The CDR3, as DNA: TGCAGTGCTAGTGAGAGCGGGGGGTATTCCGAGCAGTACTTC. This gives the protein CSASESGGYSEQYF.

The sample holds many counts of this clonotype. This chain connects TRBV9 to TRBJ2-2, with 14 bases aligning to TRBD2. V lost 4 bases, J lost 4 bases, and 6 bases stayed unmatched. The CDR3 totals 17 residues. CDR1 is SGDLS, CDR2 YYNGEE, per germline. CDR3 sequence reads: CASSPGLAGATTGELFF. CDR3 in DNA: TGTGCCAGCAGCCCGGGACTAGCGGGGGCTACCACCGGGGAGCTGTTTTTT.

This clonotype was found many times. The CDR3 region is CSARPGLAGAANTGELFF. CDR3 coding DNA: TGCAGTGCTAGACCCGGACTAGCGGGGGCAGCGAACACCGGGGAGCTGTTTTTT. The genes are TRBV20-1 and TRBJ2-2, with 13 bases aligning to TRBD2. The germline V gene has CDR1 DFQATT and CDR2 SNEGSKA (reference sequence). CDR3 size: 18 residues. V lost 2 bases, J lost 0 bases, and 6 bases stayed unmatched.

This clonotype occurred many times. The chain has TRBV29-1 and TRBJ2-7, with D possibly matching TRBD2 (5 bases). Trimming left V 4 bases short and J 9 bases short, with 16 bases between. CDR3 length: 12 residues. CDR1 SQVTM and CDR2 ANQGSEA come from the germline V gene. The CDR3 DNA follows: TGCAGCGTTGTTGGACTTACCGAGCGGCAGTACTTC. This encodes CSVVGLTERQYF.

The table lists this clonotype with many counts. The genes are TRBV10-3 and TRBJ1-1; D possibly corresponds to TRBD1 (5 bases). Germline V lookup: CDR1 ENHRY, CDR2 SYGVKD. The CDR3 has 14 amino acids. V was pared by 0 bases and J by 1 base, with 6 bases between. The CDR3 bases are TGTGCCATCAGTGAGTCTCAGGGGAACACTGAAGCTTTCTTT. Translating it yields CAISESQGNTEAFF.

This clonotype was observed at least ten times. The chain combines TRBV6-5 with TRBJ2-1, with 9 bases identical to TRBD1. CDR3 length: 13 residues. The germline V gene has CDR1 MNHEY and CDR2 SVGAGI. V lost 6 bases and J lost 8; bases outside the gene matches: 5. The CDR3 region has the DNA TGTGCCAGCAGGCCACAGGGGGCTGATGAGCAGTTCTTC. Translating gives CASRPQGADEQFF.

The rearrangement joins TRBV5-1 to TRBJ1-2; the D is unclear. The V end lost 1 base, the J end lost 3 bases, and 7 bases lay between the germline ends. The CDR3 is 13 residues long. CDR1 SGHRS and CDR2 YFSETQ come from the germline V gene. The CDR3 DNA follows: TGCGCCAGCAGCTTGACAGCGTACTATGGCTACACCTTC. Protein: CASSLTAYYGYTF.

This clonotype showed up many times. The chain recombines TRBV7-9 with TRBJ2-1; unclear D gene. The CDR3 extends over 16 amino acids. The germline CDR1 and CDR2 sequences are SEHNR and FQNEAQ (reference sequence). Trimming removed 1 base at V and 3 bases at J, with 13 bases between. The CDR3 coding sequence is TGTGCCAGCAGCTTAGGGTCAAAGCACGTCTACAATGAGCAGTTCTTC. This gives the protein CASSLGSKHVYNEQFF.

The CDR3 region is CSARVSGNTEAFF. CDR3 DNA: TGCAGTGCTAGAGTGAGCGGGAACACTGAAGCTTTCTTT. V gene TRBV20-1 combines with J gene TRBJ1-1; D is unclear. The germline V gene has CDR1 DFQATT and CDR2 SNEGSKA (reference sequence). V lost 1 base, J lost 1 base, and 7 bases lay in between. CDR3 length: 13 amino acids.

Only a few counts were recorded for this clonotype. CDR3: CASSLALASYNEQFF. Written as DNA, the CDR3 is TGCGCCAGCAGCTTGGCCCTAGCCTCCTACAATGAGCAGTTCTTC. The V gene is TRBV5-1, the J gene TRBJ2-1, with D possibly TRBD2 on 5 matching bases. Germline-derived CDR1 and CDR2 are SGHRS and YFSETQ. This CDR3 spans 15 amino acids. The V end was cut by 0 bases, the J end by 0 bases, with 7 bases between.

This clonotype was detected only a few times. The rearrangement uses TRBV3-1 and TRBJ2-7, with no clear D. The ends were cut back, 4 bases at V and 2 bases at J, with 6 bases in the middle. The germline CDR1 and CDR2 sequences are LGHDT and YNNKEL (reference sequence). The CDR3 is made up of 12 amino acids. The CDR3 is CASSPHPYEQYF. CDR3 sequence (DNA): TGTGCCAGCAGCCCTCACCCCTACGAGCAGTACTTC.

This clonotype showed up many times. V usage is TRBV5-1 and J usage is TRBJ1-2; TRBD1 aligns across 12 bases. After removal of 4 bases from V and 7 bases from J, the junction contained 5 bases not matched to a gene. CDR1 SGHRS and CDR2 YFSETQ come from the germline V gene. There are 14 residues in the CDR3. The CDR3 spells CASSAGQGASGYTF. CDR3 DNA sequence: TGCGCCAGCAGCGCGGGACAGGGGGCGAGTGGCTACACCTTC. The variable domain in full, completed from reference TRBV5-1 and TRBJ1-2, reads KAGVTQTPRYLIKTRGQQVTLSCSPISGHRSVSWYQQTPGQGLQFLFEYFSETQRNKGNFPGRFSGRQFSNSRSEMNVSTLELGDSALYLCASSAGQGASGYTFGSGTRLTVV.

This clonotype occurred many times. The rearrangement joins TRBV6-5 to TRBJ1-2; D not resolved. The germline gives CDR1 MNHEY, CDR2 SVGAGI. CDR3 length: 14 residues. Trimming removed 0 bases from V and 4 bases from J, with 9 bases in between. The CDR3 nucleotides read TGTGCCAGCAGTTACTCGACGGGAGGCTATGGCTACACCTTC. Amino acid sequence: CASSYSTGGYGYTF.

This clonotype showed up many times. This rearrangement joins TRBV5-1 to TRBJ1-1; tentative D call: TRBD1 (5 bases). V gave up 0 bases and J gave up 1 base, with 10 bases separating them. This CDR3 region has 15 residues. In germline, CDR1 is SGHRS, CDR2 YFSETQ. This chain's CDR3 is CASSLALRANTEAFF. The CDR3 region has the DNA TGCGCCAGCAGCTTGGCCCTCAGGGCGAACACTGAAGCTTTCTTT.

This clonotype was seen many times. Germline and junction disagree at one end, which may indicate a read error. This rearrangement joins TRBV29-1 to TRBJ1-2; D unclear. Germline V gene data show CDR1 as SQVTM and CDR2 as ANQGSEA. The CDR3 runs to 12 residues. CDR3 in DNA: TGCAGCGTAGAAGTAGTAAACTATGGCTACACCTTC. Encoded protein: CSVEVVNYGYTF.

The chain joins TRBV20-1 to TRBJ1-1, with D possibly TRBD1 on 5 matching bases. CDR3 length: 11 residues. Looked up from germline, CDR1 is DFQATT and CDR2 is SNEGSKA (reference sequence). Deletions cut 5 bases from V and 3 bases from J, with 7 bases between. This CDR3 reads CSAEGDTEAFF. The CDR3 DNA reads TGCAGTGCTGAAGGGGACACTGAAGCTTTCTTT.

This clonotype has a count of ten or more. V is TRBV6-5 and J is TRBJ1-1; D gene ambiguous. Trimming cost V 5 bases and J 2 bases, with 6 bases left between them. The CDR3 loop spans 12 amino acids. Germline lookup yields CDR1 MNHEY and CDR2 SVGAGI. CDR3 residues: CASSEDNTEAFF. The CDR3 region has the DNA TGTGCCAGCAGTGAGGACAACACTGAAGCTTTCTTT.

With regard to this clonotype: It may be a read error: a sequence one base away is much more abundant. V usage is TRBV6-1 and J usage is TRBJ1-2; 8 bases match TRBD1. This CDR3 is built from 14 residues. Germline CDR1 is MNHNS and CDR2 is SASEGT. The ends lost 4 bases at V and 6 bases at J; junction bases unmatched: 7. This CDR3 reads CASSVPQGADGYTF. The CDR3 bases are TGTGCCAGCAGTGTGCCCCAGGGGGCTGATGGCTACACCTTC.

CDR3 amino acids: CASSDLRGQETQYF. As DNA, the CDR3 is TGTGCCAGCAGTGACTTGAGGGGGCAAGAGACCCAGTACTTC. This chain uses TRBV2 with TRBJ2-5, with D possibly matching TRBD1 (6 bases). This CDR3 contains 14 residues. V lost 3 bases and J lost 2, with 10 bases in between. Germline assignment: CDR1 SNHLY and CDR2 FYNNEI.

This clonotype showed up many times. The J gene is TRBJ2-5, the V gene TRBV5-1, with 12 nucleotides matching TRBD2. From germline, CDR1 is SGHRS and CDR2 YFSETQ. V was clipped by 4 bases and J by 4 bases; unmatched bases: 5. CDR3 size: 15 residues. CDR3 protein: CASSTGLAGTETQYF. For the CDR3, the DNA is TGCGCCAGCAGCACTGGACTAGCGGGGACAGAGACCCAGTACTTC. The entire variable domain, with the rest obtained from reference TRBV5-1 and TRBJ2-5, is as follows: KAGVTQTPRYLIKTRGQQVTLSCSPISGHRSVSWYQQTPGQGLQFLFEYFSETQRNKGNFPGRFSGRQFSNSRSEMNVSTLELGDSALYLCASSTGLAGTETQYFGPGTRLLVL.

This clonotype was detected ten times or more. The chain joins TRBV3-1 to TRBJ2-7; no definite D call. Germline V lookup: CDR1 LGHDT, CDR2 YNNKEL (reference sequence). The CDR3 has 11 amino acids. V lost 8 bases and J 4 bases, leaving 9 bases between the germline ends. The CDR3 DNA reads TGTGCCAGCTCACAAGGATACGAGCAGTACTTC. Translated, it gives CASSQGYEQYF.

This clonotype was seen at least ten times. The rearrangement joins TRBV20-1 to TRBJ2-7; no clear D. The CDR3 contains 13 residues. Trimming shortened V by 5 bases and J by 2 bases, and 13 bases separated the two germline ends. Germline V lookup: CDR1 DFQATT, CDR2 SNEGSKA (reference sequence). CDR3 residues: CSAEARATYEQYF. CDR3 nucleotides: TGCAGTGCTGAAGCCCGGGCCACCTACGAGCAGTACTTC.

This clonotype was picked up a small number of times. The chain joins TRBV2 to TRBJ2-1; no firm D call. Trimming cost V 10 bases and J 0 bases, with 4 bases left between them. The CDR3 is 11 amino acids. Germline-derived CDR1 and CDR2 are SNHLY and FYNNEI. The CDR3 loop reads CAIHSYNEQFF. The DNA of the CDR3 is TGTGCCATCCACTCCTACAATGAGCAGTTCTTC.